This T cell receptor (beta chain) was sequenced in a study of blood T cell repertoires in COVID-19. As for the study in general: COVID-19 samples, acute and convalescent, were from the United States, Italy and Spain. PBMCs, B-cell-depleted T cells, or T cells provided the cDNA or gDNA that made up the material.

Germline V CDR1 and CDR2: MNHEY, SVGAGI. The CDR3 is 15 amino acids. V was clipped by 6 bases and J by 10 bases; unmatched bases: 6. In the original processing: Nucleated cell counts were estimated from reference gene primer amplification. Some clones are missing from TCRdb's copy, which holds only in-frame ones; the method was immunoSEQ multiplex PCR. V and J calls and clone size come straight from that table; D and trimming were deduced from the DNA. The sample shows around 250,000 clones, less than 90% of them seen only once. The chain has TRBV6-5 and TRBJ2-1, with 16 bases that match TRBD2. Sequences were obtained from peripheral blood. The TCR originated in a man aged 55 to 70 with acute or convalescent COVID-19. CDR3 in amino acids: CASRGTSGRVREQFF. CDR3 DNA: TGTGCCAGCAGGGGGACTAGCGGGAGGGTCAGGGAGCAGTTCTTC.